This T cell receptor (beta chain) comes out of a study of T cells in tuberculosis listed by TCRdb under 2018. Regarding the study in general: The study combined CD1B tetramers and high-throughput TCR immunosequencing to characterize T cells specific for the mycobacterial lipid antigen glucose monomycolate (GMM). A South African clinical cohort compared IGRA-negative adolescents, IGRA-positive adolescents with latent tuberculosis and adults with active tuberculosis, ten per group. The research as a whole found: The smaller NN-distances were partly driven by shorter CDR3-alpha lengths in active tuberculosis patients, and the difference for TCR-beta did not reach statistical significance. Active tuberculosis TCR-alpha repertoires showed smaller mean NN-distances to GMM-specific TCRs than IGRA-negative controls, suggesting clonal expansion of these TCRs. Clinical samples were selected based on the availability of cryopreserved specimens, with adults included as active tuberculosis cases and adolescents included as controls. With the diverse GMM-specific repertoire as input, a classifier achieved roughly 90% accuracy (AUROC 0.75 to 0.95), whereas GEM motif frequencies as input gave 70% accuracy.

The junction shows trimming of 5 bases on V and 3 bases on J, and the gene matches do not reach 6 bases of it. CDR1 and CDR2 are read off the germline V gene as SNHLY and FYNNEI. The CDR3 runs 15 residues from the cysteine to the phenylalanine. Only the CDR3 DNA is retained, 45 bases long and in frame from the first base. Notes on this clone: Its antigen is currently not known. The record has no base qualities; no much larger clone is one base away.

At study entry, a tuberculin skin test and the QuantiFERON-TB GOLD In-Tube IGRA were used to screen adolescents for latent tuberculosis infection. Immunosequencing was performed on unsorted cryopreserved PBMC, with 110,000 or so T cells per clinical donor covered on average. Eleven high schools in the Worcester region of the Western Cape, South Africa, served as enrollment sites for adolescents aged 12 to 18 years. Ten M. tuberculosis-infected adolescents and roughly ten uninfected adolescents were selected, with the two groups matched for age and sex. For the adolescents, PBMC were isolated by density centrifugation from freshly drawn heparinized blood and then cryopreserved. TCR libraries were generated with the immunoSEQ multiplex PCR assay, using TCR-beta and/or TCR-alpha/delta assays for each sample. Amplified TCR libraries were sequenced on the Illumina high-throughput platform. Concerning the study's data processing: Clustering and dimensionality reduction were performed using pairwise TCRdist distances among GMM-specific receptors from ex vivo sorted or in vitro expanded T cells. Each clinical repertoire received a mean NN-distance score, defined as the average TCRdist to the nearest 10% of tetramer-positive reference sequences. GEM TCR motif frequency was calculated as the fraction of unique TCRs that matched known GEM sequences in V/J usage and CDR3 length. Active tuberculosis was classified by linear discriminant analysis with leave-one-out cross-validation, implemented in scikit-learn. As stored in TCRdb, this immuneACCESS dataset retains in-frame rearrangements with V and J assigned. A fraction of the clones does not appear; measured against another copy, unresolved V genes explain less than half of the discrepancy, and the remainder lacks a known reason. That table is the source of V, J and clone size, and D and trimming were worked out from the DNA. This sample comprises about 23,000 clones, more than 95% of them detected only once. The biggest ten clones account for under 8% of the sample.

Recombination linked TRBV2 to TRBJ1-5, with TRBD1 identical over 8 junction bases. The sample was PBMCs. This receptor was identified in a donor aged 10-29 years with latent tuberculosis or without tuberculosis infection. The CDR3 sequence is CASSWGQAINQPQHF. Read as DNA, the sequence is TGTGCCAGCAGTTGGGGACAGGCAATCAATCAGCCCCAGCATTTT.